Listed here are 29 T cell receptor beta chains from one sample, sequenced in a study of cytomegalovirus exposure and HLA in healthy donors. The PCR was carried out with 60 Vbeta primers and 13 Jbeta primers. TCRdb's table, derived via immunoSEQ multiplex PCR, lists solely in-frame clones and lacks some. The table lists 150,000 to 200,000 clones, more than 70% of them singletons, with roughly 7.8% in the top ten. Specimen: PBMCs. The source is a woman in her forties in good health and CMV-seropositive.

This clone was recorded a few times. The chain has TRBV28 and TRBJ1-6; D is unclear. This CDR3 has 12 residues. Germline CDR1 MDHEN, CDR2 SYDVKM. Trimming cost V 6 bases and J 6 bases, with 6 bases left between them. CDR3 DNA sequence: TGTGCCAGCAGCCGGAGTAATTCACCCCTCCACTTT. This codes for CASSRSNSPLHF.

The chain joins TRBV5-5 to TRBJ2-7; weak D call: TRBD2 (6 bases). The CDR3 runs to 13 residues. V was clipped by 6 bases and J by 9 bases, with 19 bases between them. Germline CDR1 reads SGHKS; CDR2 reads YYEKEE (reference sequence). The CDR3 DNA follows: TGTGCCAGCACCTACTGGGGTCCGGAGGGGCAGTACTTC. Amino acids: CASTYWGPEGQYF.

The V call is TRBV19, the J call TRBJ2-2, with D perhaps TRBD1 (6 bases). Trimming pared 5 bases from V and 8 bases from J, leaving 18 bases between. The germline V gene has CDR1 LNHDA and CDR2 SQIVND (reference sequence). The length of the CDR3 is 15 residues. The CDR3 sequence: CASSVKGTGTGELFF. CDR3 sequence (DNA): TGTGCCAGTAGTGTCAAGGGTACAGGGACAGGGGAGCTGTTTTTT.

The chain joins TRBV7-9 to TRBJ2-1; 14 bases align to TRBD2. With 6 bases clipped from V and 6 bases from J, the junction kept 13 bases outside the gene matches. CDR1 and CDR2 (germline): SEHNR, FQNEAQ (reference sequence). The CDR3 contains 18 residues. CDR3 loop: CASRNTPPGTSGSNEQFF. The CDR3 DNA reads as TGTGCCAGCAGGAACACCCCACCCGGGACTAGCGGGAGCAATGAGCAGTTCTTC.

The chain recombines TRBV19 with TRBJ1-3; D gene uncertain. The CDR3 sequence is 13 residues long. Germline V gene sequence: CDR1 LNHDA, CDR2 SQIVND (reference sequence). The V end lost 7 bases, the J end lost 4 bases, and 11 bases lay between the germline ends. The CDR3 DNA reads TGTGCCAGTATATCGCATGCGGGAAACACCATATATTTT. As protein: CASISHAGNTIYF.

This sequence joins TRBV27 and TRBJ2-2, with 8 bases matching TRBD2. From germline, CDR1 is MNHEY and CDR2 SMNVEV (reference sequence). V was pared by 2 bases and J by 3 bases, with 2 bases of the junction left unmatched. This CDR3 region has 15 residues. In DNA, the CDR3 is TGTGCCAGCAGTTTAGGGCGGGGGGACACCGGGGAGCTGTTTTTT. Its protein product is CASSLGRGDTGELFF.

The chain is built from TRBV6-1 and TRBJ1-5; TRBD1 matches at 9 bases. The V gene end was trimmed by 4 bases and the J gene end by 4 bases; junction bases not matched to a gene: 5. This CDR3 contains 15 residues. Germline values: CDR1 MNHNS, CDR2 SASEGT. CDR3 amino acids: CASSADRGKNQPQHF. The CDR3 DNA sequence: TGTGCCAGCAGTGCGGACAGGGGAAAGAATCAGCCCCAGCATTTT.

V and J are TRBV15 and TRBJ2-5; D gene uncertain. Germline CDR1 LNHNV, CDR2 YYDKDF (reference sequence). Trimming cost V 4 bases and J 2 bases, with 2 bases left between them. CDR3 size: 11 residues. CDR3 nucleotides: TGTGCCACCAGCATACAAGAGACCCAGTACTTC. Translated, it gives CATSIQETQYF.

This chain joins TRBV11-2 and TRBJ2-5, with D uncertain. The germline V gene encodes CDR1 SGHAT and CDR2 FQNNGV. The ends were cut back, 1 base at V and 1 base at J, with 7 bases in the middle. CDR3 length: 14 residues. As DNA, the CDR3 is TGTGCCAGCAGCTTAGTCCCCAGCCAAGAGACCCAGTACTTC. This codes for CASSLVPSQETQYF.

The V call is TRBV6-5, the J call TRBJ1-5; 8 nucleotides line up with TRBD1. This CDR3 has 13 amino acids. V lost 8 bases to trimming and J lost 9 bases; unmatched junction nucleotides: 9. Per the germline V gene, CDR1 is MNHEY and CDR2 is SVGAGI. As DNA, the CDR3 is TGTGCCAGCGGAAACAGGGGGAGGAGGCCCCAGCATTTT. This encodes CASGNRGRRPQHF.

Of note for this clone: At the DNA level, this CDR3 is encoded by other sequences in the same sample as well. The chain uses TRBV30 and TRBJ2-5, with D maybe TRBD1 (6 bases). Germline loops: CDR1 GTSNPN, CDR2 SVGIG (reference sequence). This CDR3 has 11 amino acids. V lost 5 bases and J lost 5, with 9 bases in between. CDR3 DNA sequence: TGTGCCTGGGGGGGCGGGGAGACCCAGTACTTC. It yields the protein CAWGGGETQYF.

The chain employs TRBV5-1 and TRBJ2-3; 8 bases are shared with TRBD1. The CDR3 sequence is 16 residues long. Germline trimming cut 0 bases from V and 4 bases from J; bases unmatched to any gene: 7. Germline values: CDR1 SGHRS, CDR2 YFSETQ. Here the CDR3 DNA reads TGCGCCAGCAGCTTGGTCGGACAGGGCGACGCAGATACGCAGTATTTT. It specifies CASSLVGQGDADTQYF.

This clone was observed once. The sample has other DNA sequences that encode this CDR3 too. The chain uses TRBV6-1 and TRBJ2-5, with TRBD1 matching over 7 bases. V gave up 5 bases and J gave up 3 bases; unmatched junction bases: 3. There are 13 residues in the CDR3. Germline values: CDR1 MNHNS, CDR2 SASEGT. The CDR3 is CASSRTGKETQYF. The CDR3 region has the DNA TGTGCCAGCAGTCGGACAGGCAAAGAGACCCAGTACTTC.

The V gene is TRBV5-1, the J gene TRBJ2-3; TRBD2 aligns across 7 bases. The CDR3 has 18 amino acids. Germline trimming cut 0 bases from V and 0 bases from J; bases unmatched to any gene: 10. Germline assignment: CDR1 SGHRS and CDR2 YFSETQ. This CDR3 reads CASSLGSSGTSSTDTQYF. Written as DNA, the CDR3 is TGCGCCAGCAGCTTGGGCTCTAGCGGAACTTCTAGCACAGATACGCAGTATTTT. Full variable domain (missing parts from reference TRBV5-1 and TRBJ2-3): KAGVTQTPRYLIKTRGQQVTLSCSPISGHRSVSWYQQTPGQGLQFLFEYFSETQRNKGNFPGRFSGRQFSNSRSEMNVSTLELGDSALYLCASSLGSSGTSSTDTQYFGPGTRLTVL.

The chain uses TRBV6-5 and TRBJ2-5; D might be TRBD1 (6 bases). V was cut by 6 bases and J by 1 base, with 12 bases left in between. The CDR3 has 14 amino acids. Germline assignment: CDR1 MNHEY and CDR2 SVGAGI. Written as DNA, the CDR3 is TGTGCCAGCAGACAGGGTCGCCTCCAAGAGACCCAGTACTTC. Its translation: CASRQGRLQETQYF.

CDR3 protein: CASSLVSAHGYTF. CDR3 sequence (DNA): TGTGCCAGCAGCTTGGTGTCAGCGCATGGCTACACCTTC. The chain joins TRBV5-4 to TRBJ1-2; D ambiguous. From germline, CDR1 is SGHNT and CDR2 YYREEE (reference sequence). With 0 bases removed from V and 6 bases from J, the gap between germline ends came to 9 bases. The CDR3 consists of 13 residues.

The chain joins TRBV6-5 to TRBJ1-1; 7 nucleotides line up with TRBD1. V shed 6 bases and J 0 bases; nucleotides not matched to a gene: 7. The CDR3 covers 15 residues. Germline assignment: CDR1 MNHEY and CDR2 SVGAGI. CDR3: CASRGRQGLNTEAFF. The DNA for the CDR3 is TGTGCCAGCAGGGGACGACAGGGACTGAACACTGAAGCTTTCTTT.

The rearrangement joins TRBV9 to TRBJ1-3; D possibly corresponds to TRBD1 (5 bases). CDR3 length: 18 residues. The germline V gene encodes CDR1 SGDLS and CDR2 YYNGEE. V was pared by 4 bases and J by 1 base, with 21 bases between. The DNA for the CDR3 is TGTGCCAGCAGCCCCCCTCCCTTCCTCCAGGGTTCTGGAAACACCATATATTTT. This codes for CASSPPPFLQGSGNTIYF.

The J gene is TRBJ1-2, the V gene TRBV7-6; D perhaps matches TRBD1 (5 bases). V was trimmed by 3 bases and J by 7 bases, leaving 12 bases between them. Germline-derived CDR1 and CDR2 are SGHVS and FNYEAQ. The CDR3 spans 13 residues. CDR3 coding DNA: TGTGCCAGCAGCTTTGGAGGGACTGGTGGCTACACCTTC. Translated: CASSFGGTGGYTF.

This clone was counted between two and nine times. The DNA of the CDR3 is TGTGCCATCAGTGAACGGTCGGTGGATGAGCAGTTCTTC. Translation: CAISERSVDEQFF. This sequence joins TRBV10-3 and TRBJ2-1; no firm D call. V was pared by 3 bases and J by 8 bases, with 11 bases between. The CDR3 contains 13 residues. Germline lookup yields CDR1 ENHRY and CDR2 SYGVKD.

The rearrangement links TRBV19 to TRBJ2-4; possibly TRBD2 for D (5 bases). Germline CDR1 and CDR2: LNHDA and SQIVND (reference sequence). CDR3 length: 13 residues. The V gene lost 5 bases and the J gene lost 1 base, with 6 bases spanning the gap. CDR3 region: CASSSGAKNIQYF. In DNA, the CDR3 is TGTGCCAGTAGTTCGGGGGCCAAAAACATTCAGTACTTC.

V usage is TRBV7-2 and J usage is TRBJ2-7, with a possible D match to TRBD2 (5 bases). The CDR3 sequence is 15 residues long. Germline V gene sequence: CDR1 SGHTA, CDR2 FQGNSA. Deletions cut 1 base from V and 2 bases from J, with 12 bases between. Here the CDR3 DNA reads TGTGCCAGCAGCTTAGATATCGGGAACACCTACGAGCAGTACTTC. This encodes CASSLDIGNTYEQYF.

The chain combines TRBV2 with TRBJ2-1; TRBD2 agrees at 12 bases. The CDR3 has 17 amino acids. Germline V CDR1 and CDR2: SNHLY, FYNNEI. The V gene end was trimmed by 8 bases and the J gene end by 2 bases; junction bases not matched to a gene: 10. The CDR3 here is CASSTLSSGRAYNEQFF. CDR3 coding DNA: TGTGCCAGCTCGACTCTGTCTAGCGGGAGGGCCTACAATGAGCAGTTCTTC.

The chain has TRBV6-1 and TRBJ2-1; TRBD2 might be the D (6 bases). Trimming stripped 8 bases from V and 5 bases from J, with 13 bases between. This CDR3 has 13 residues. Germline CDR1 MNHNS, CDR2 SASEGT. The CDR3 loop is CASGYWGDNEQFF. The CDR3 DNA reads as TGTGCCAGCGGATACTGGGGGGACAATGAGCAGTTCTTC.

Details on this clone: This sample includes further DNA sequences coding for the same CDR3. The rearrangement joins TRBV7-9 to TRBJ2-3; D remains ambiguous. Germline V gene lookup returns CDR1 SEHNR and CDR2 FQNEAQ (reference sequence). With 2 bases removed from V and 2 bases from J, the gap between germline ends came to 8 bases. The CDR3 runs 14 residues. CDR3 coding DNA: TGTGCCAGCAGCTTATCCACAAACACAGATACGCAGTATTTT. Translating gives CASSLSTNTDTQYF.

The chain combines TRBV5-1 with TRBJ2-7, with 8 bases matching TRBD2. This CDR3 is 13 amino acids long. J gave up 0 bases and V 7 bases, and 3 bases lay outside the gene matches. Germline CDR1 is SGHRS and CDR2 is YFSETQ. In nucleotides, the CDR3 is TGCGCCAGCCGTGGGACTAGCTCCTACGAGCAGTACTTC. Translating gives CASRGTSSYEQYF. The full variable domain, rest sourced from reference TRBV5-1 and TRBJ2-7, is KAGVTQTPRYLIKTRGQQVTLSCSPISGHRSVSWYQQTPGQGLQFLFEYFSETQRNKGNFPGRFSGRQFSNSRSEMNVSTLELGDSALYLCASRGTSSYEQYFGPGTRLTVT.

This chain connects TRBV7-9 to TRBJ2-5; TRBD2 might be the D (6 bases). The CDR3 is 15 amino acids. The germline V and J ends were trimmed by 4 bases and 1 base, with 13 bases remaining between them. Germline V lookup: CDR1 SEHNR, CDR2 FQNEAQ (reference sequence). CDR3 nucleotides: TGTGCCAGCAGCTCAGCCCGGGACTCCCAAGAGACCCAGTACTTC. Its protein product is CASSSARDSQETQYF. Together with reference TRBV7-9 and TRBJ2-5, the CDR3 gives the full variable domain: DTGVSQNPRHKITKRGQNVTFRCDPISEHNRLYWYRQTLGQGPEFLTYFQNEAQLEKSRLLSDRFSAERPKGSFSTLEIQRTEQGDSAMYLCASSSARDSQETQYFGPGTRLLVL.

This clone was seen a handful of times. The V gene is TRBV28, the J gene TRBJ2-7; weak D call: TRBD2 (5 bases). The CDR3 runs 14 residues. V was cut by 5 bases and J by 0 bases, with 11 bases left in between. The V gene's germline CDR1 is MDHEN and CDR2 SYDVKM. CDR3 region: CASSPDYPSYEQYF. In DNA form, the CDR3 reads TGTGCCAGCAGTCCCGACTACCCCTCCTACGAGCAGTACTTC.

The rearrangement joins TRBV18 to TRBJ2-1, with a possible D match to TRBD1 (6 bases). The CDR3 contains 16 residues. Trimming removed 1 base from V and 5 bases from J, with 15 bases in between. Germline V gene lookup returns CDR1 KGHSH and CDR2 LQKENI. This CDR3 is CASSPLQGLYDNEQFF. DNA of the CDR3: TGTGCCAGCTCACCACTCCAGGGGCTTTACGACAATGAGCAGTTCTTC.